The rows below give T cell receptor beta chains drawn from one sample of a study of spatial heterogeneity in lung cancer. Using its own MiXCR run on the 5' RACE reads, TCRdb lists one record per CDR3 protein. Of 9,500 to 11,000 distinct CDR3 sequences listed, roughly 8% are singletons. The material was lung tumor tissue, obtained at surgery. The receptor set was obtained from a male donor with early-stage non-small cell lung cancer. The CDR3 runs from the conserved cysteine through the conserved F or W. A D gene is named only where the DNA matches it firmly. Clone size appears in some rows only: once, few, many, or a class for an expanded clone.

TRBJ1-2	-	medium-sized	14	TRBV6-1	CASSASGTNYGYTF	TGTGCCAGCAGTGCTTCAGGGACTAACTATGGCTACACCTTC
TRBJ1-1	-	many	15	TRBV5-5	CASSLVPAANTEAFF	TGTGCCAGCAGCTTGGTGCCAGCGGCGAACACTGAAGCTTTCTTT
TRBJ2-4	-	many	14	TRBV9	CASSVGPAKNIQYF	TGTGCCAGCAGCGTAGGCCCTGCCAAAAACATTCAGTACTTC
TRBJ2-1	-	many	13	TRBV5-5	CASSLTTDNEQFF	TGTGCCAGCAGCTTGACAACAGACAATGAGCAGTTCTTC
TRBJ2-7	TRBD1	few	14	TRBV15	CATSREDRAGEQYF	TGTGCCACCAGCAGAGAGGACAGGGCAGGGGAGCAGTACTTC
TRBJ1-1	-	many	12	TRBV3-1	CASSRFGSEAFF	TGTGCCAGCAGCCGCTTTGGTTCTGAAGCTTTCTTT
TRBJ2-7	TRBD2	-	15	TRBV28	CASSSLLAGVNEQYF	TGTGCCAGCAGTTCCCTCCTAGCGGGAGTCAACGAGCAGTACTTC
TRBJ1-2	-	many	13	TRBV14	CASSPAGNYGYTF	TGTGCCAGCAGCCCGGCGGGGAACTATGGCTACACCTTC
TRBJ2-7	-	many	16	TRBV12-2	CASRLREAYSSYEQYF	TGTGCAAGTCGCTTACGAGAAGCGTACAGCTCCTACGAGCAGTACTTC
TRBJ2-5	-	few	17	TRBV27	CASSLSPPPRSAETQYF	TGTGCCAGCAGTTTATCTCCACCACCCAGGTCTGCGGAGACCCAGTACTTC
TRBJ1-2	TRBD1	medium-sized	14	TRBV19	CASSSLGQNYGYTF	TGTGCCAGTAGTAGCTTGGGACAGAACTATGGCTACACCTTC
TRBJ2-1	TRBD2	few	19	TRBV12-3/TRBV12-4	CASSFLAGGLLLSYNEQFF	TGTGCCAGCAGTTTTTTAGCGGGAGGTCTCCTTCTCTCCTACAATGAGCAGTTCTTC
TRBJ2-1	-	many	12	TRBV12-3/TRBV12-4	CASSPFNNEQFF	TGTGCCAGCAGTCCCTTCAACAATGAGCAGTTCTTC
TRBJ2-5	-	few	13	TRBV7-6	CASSKLSQETQYF	TGTGCCAGCAGCAAACTTAGTCAAGAGACCCAGTACTTC
TRBJ1-3	TRBD1	many	13	TRBV30	CAWCPGQGNTIYF	TGTGCCTGGTGTCCGGGACAGGGAAACACCATATATTTT
TRBJ2-1	TRBD2	-	15	TRBV3-1	CASGGLAGAYNEQFF	TGTGCCAGCGGAGGACTAGCGGGAGCCTACAATGAGCAGTTCTTC
TRBJ1-1	TRBD1	many	15	TRBV6-5	CASSDRAGSGTEAFF	TGTGCCAGCAGTGACAGGGCGGGCTCTGGCACTGAAGCTTTCTTT
TRBJ2-2	TRBD1	-	15	TRBV7-9	CASTQTGANTGELFF	TGTGCCAGCACCCAGACAGGGGCGAACACCGGGGAGCTGTTTTTT
TRBJ2-1	TRBD2	many	19	TRBV4-1	CASSQDSLAGASSYNEQFF	TGCGCCAGCAGCCAAGATAGTCTAGCGGGGGCTAGCTCCTACAATGAGCAGTTCTTC
TRBJ2-7	TRBD2	many	15	TRBV3-1	CASSQAWGGTYEQYF	TGTGCCAGCAGCCAAGCCTGGGGGGGAACCTACGAGCAGTACTTC
TRBJ2-3	TRBD1	-	16	TRBV20-1	CSARDGKGQGTDTQYF	TGCAGTGCTAGAGATGGGAAGGGACAGGGCACAGATACGCAGTATTTT
TRBJ2-3	-	-	15	TRBV6-6	CASSYPQEGTDTQYF	TGTGCCAGCAGTTACCCGCAGGAAGGCACAGATACGCAGTATTTT
TRBJ2-5	TRBD1	many	16	TRBV7-2	CASSLGSGGGQETQYF	TGTGCCAGCAGCTTAGGTTCAGGGGGTGGACAAGAGACCCAGTACTTC
TRBJ1-6	TRBD1	-	16	TRBV6-5	CASSLAPGTAHSPLHF	TGTGCCAGCAGTCTCGCTCCGGGGACAGCCCATTCACCCCTCCACTTT